A selection of T cell receptor beta chains follows, all from one sample in a study of graft-versus-host responses after intestinal transplantation. The table came from immunoSEQ multiplex PCR; TCRdb's copy has only in-frame clones and leaves some out. The sample lists approximately 80,000 clones; roughly 89% were seen once. Their cognate antigens are unknown. Sequenced material: unstimulated CD4+ T cells sorted from spleen or lymph node cells, taken before intestinal transplant. These receptors all stem from a human donor who received an intestinal transplant. Each CDR3 is given with its conserved first and last residue. D genes are given only for firm matches. Clone size is not always given. Where it is, it says once, few, many or a class for expanded clones.

J gene,clone size,V gene,D gene,CDR3 protein,CDR3 DNA
TRBJ2-7,-,TRBV19,-,CASAVTSAEIYEQYF,TGTGCCAGTGCAGTCACGTCCGCAGAAATCTACGAGCAGTACTTC
TRBJ2-1,-,TRBV5-6,TRBD2,CASSSPGLAGGPSYNEQFF,TGTGCCAGCAGCTCGCCAGGACTAGCGGGAGGGCCCTCCTACAATGAGCAGTTCTTC
TRBJ1-5,-,TRBV21-1,-,CASSPRARNQPQHF,TGTGCCAGCAGCCCGAGGGCGCGCAATCAGCCCCAGCATTTT
TRBJ2-1,-,TRBV29-1,-,CSAWGGSSSYNEQFF,TGCAGCGCTTGGGGGGGCAGTAGCTCCTACAATGAGCAGTTCTTC
TRBJ1-2,-,TRBV5-1,TRBD1,CASSLGAPGQGDGYTF,TGCGCCAGTAGCTTGGGGGCCCCGGGACAGGGGGATGGCTACACCTTC
TRBJ2-3,-,TRBV5-1,TRBD1,CASSPAGTATTDTQYF,TGCGCCAGCAGCCCGGCCGGGACAGCAACCACAGATACGCAGTATTTT
TRBJ1-2,once,TRBV7-9,TRBD1,CASSPRGSANYGYTF,TGTGCCAGCAGCCCCAGGGGGTCAGCTAACTATGGCTACACCTTC
TRBJ1-2,-,TRBV6-1,TRBD1,CAGSGGNYGYTF,TGTGCCGGGTCAGGGGGCAACTATGGCTACACCTTC
TRBJ2-7,-,TRBV2,TRBD1,CASGRQGPYEQYF,TGTGCCAGCGGACGACAGGGTCCCTACGAGCAGTACTTC
TRBJ2-3,once,TRBV6-5,-,CASSYSSGDTQYF,TGTGCCAGCAGTTACTCTTCCGGGGATACGCAGTATTTT
TRBJ2-1,-,TRBV11-1,-,CASSRRQARSSYNEQFF,TGTGCCAGCAGCCGTCGGCAGGCCCGCAGCTCCTACAATGAGCAGTTCTTC
TRBJ2-5,-,TRBV15,-,CATSSRRRETQYF,TGTGCCACCAGCAGCCGTAGGCGGGAGACCCAGTACTTC
TRBJ2-2,-,TRBV2,TRBD2,CASLGGVAGTGELFF,TGTGCCAGCTTAGGAGGGGTAGCGGGCACCGGGGAGCTGTTTTTT
TRBJ2-1,-,TRBV5-1,-,CASSLDGYNEQFF,TGCGCCAGCAGCTTGGACGGTTACAATGAGCAGTTCTTC
TRBJ2-7,-,TRBV4-1,-,CASSRLPGVPYEQYF,TGCGCCAGCAGCCGTCTGCCCGGGGTCCCCTACGAGCAGTACTTC
TRBJ1-1,-,TRBV6-1,-,CASSEALRGNTEAFF,TGTGCCAGCAGTGAAGCGCTTCGAGGGAACACTGAAGCTTTCTTT
TRBJ2-7,-,TRBV5-6,-,CASSFRRNGYEQYF,TGTGCCAGCAGCTTTCGGCGGAACGGCTACGAGCAGTACTTC
TRBJ1-1,-,TRBV6-4,TRBD1,CASSDSKGRTGEVDAFF,TGTGCCAGCAGTGACTCGAAGGGAAGGACAGGGGAGGTTGATGCTTTCTTT
TRBJ2-5,-,TRBV10-2,TRBD2,CASGPGLAGQETQYF,TGCGCCAGCGGACCGGGACTAGCGGGCCAAGAGACCCAGTACTTC
TRBJ2-7,-,TRBV18,TRBD1,CASGQGGPYEQYF,TGTGCCAGCGGACAGGGCGGACCCTACGAGCAGTACTTC
TRBJ2-1,-,TRBV4-1,-,CASSQDPTQPMSSYNEQFF,TGCGCCAGCAGCCAAGATCCGACACAACCGATGAGCTCCTACAATGAGCAGTTCTTC
TRBJ2-5,-,TRBV7-9,TRBD1,CASSFTGARGETQYF,TGTGCCAGCAGCTTTACAGGGGCCAGGGGGGAGACCCAGTACTTC
TRBJ2-4,-,TRBV21-1,-,CASSNLTVSKNIQYF,TGTGCCAGCAGCAACCTGACAGTAAGCAAAAACATTCAGTACTTC
TRBJ2-3,-,TRBV5-1,TRBD1,CASRVGQVSDTQYF,TGCGCCAGCAGAGTAGGACAGGTATCAGATACGCAGTATTTT
TRBJ2-1,-,TRBV7-7,TRBD2,CASSPDGTRSYNEQFF,TGTGCTAGCAGCCCAGACGGGACTAGATCCTACAATGAGCAGTTCTTC
TRBJ2-2,-,TRBV6-1,TRBD1,CASSATGGAVGELFF,TGTGCCAGCAGTGCTACAGGGGGCGCCGTCGGGGAGCTGTTTTTT
TRBJ1-1,-,TRBV19,-,CASSPEAGANTEAFF,TGTGCCAGTAGTCCCGAGGCAGGGGCTAACACTGAAGCTTTCTTT
TRBJ2-2,-,TRBV12-5,-,CASGLRGSGELFF,TGTGCTAGTGGTTTGAGGGGGAGCGGGGAGCTGTTTTTT
TRBJ1-1,-,TRBV5-4,TRBD1,CASSLGGLGTEAFF,TGTGCCAGCAGCCTAGGGGGCTTGGGGACTGAAGCTTTCTTT
TRBJ2-7,-,TRBV6-6,TRBD2,CASSYRAGDSYEQYF,TGTGCCAGCAGTTATCGAGCGGGGGATTCCTACGAGCAGTACTTC
TRBJ1-6,-,TRBV7-8,-,CASSLQGGNSPLHF,TGTGCCAGCAGCCTACAGGGTGGGAATTCACCCCTCCACTTT
TRBJ1-5,-,TRBV28,TRBD1,CASGYDRAYQPQHF,TGTGCCAGCGGATACGACAGGGCTTATCAGCCCCAGCATTTT
TRBJ2-1,-,TRBV27,-,CASMSQGSYNEQFF,TGTGCCAGCATGAGTCAGGGCTCCTACAATGAGCAGTTCTTC
TRBJ2-5,-,TRBV7-2,-,CASSLESWGARQETQYF,TGTGCCAGCAGCTTAGAGTCGTGGGGCGCGAGGCAAGAGACCCAGTACTTC
TRBJ1-5,-,TRBV18,-,CASSPGATQPQHF,TGTGCCAGCTCACCAGGGGCGACGCAGCCCCAGCATTTT
TRBJ2-1,-,TRBV5-1,-,CASSFGGTANNEQFF,TGCGCCAGCAGCTTTGGCGGGACGGCTAACAATGAGCAGTTCTTC
TRBJ2-2,-,TRBV5-4,-,CASSSTNTGELFF,TGTGCCAGCAGCTCAACGAACACCGGGGAGCTGTTTTTT
TRBJ2-3,-,TRBV28,-,CASSAWGESTDTQYF,TGTGCCAGCAGCGCTTGGGGCGAGAGCACAGATACGCAGTATTTT
TRBJ2-1,-,TRBV28,TRBD2,CASSPPAGGAGPYNEQFF,TGTGCCAGCAGTCCTCCTGCCGGGGGGGCGGGCCCCTACAATGAGCAGTTCTTC
TRBJ1-4,-,TRBV20-1,-,CSARDGAILFF,TGCAGTGCTAGAGATGGGGCTATACTGTTTTTT
TRBJ2-5,-,TRBV6-1,-,CASSVGETQYF,TGTGCCAGCAGTGTCGGGGAGACCCAGTACTTC
TRBJ2-5,-,TRBV5-6,TRBD1,CASSLVTGAQETQYF,TGTGCCAGCAGCTTGGTGACAGGGGCTCAAGAGACCCAGTACTTC
TRBJ1-5,-,TRBV27,-,CASSRGGYNQPQHF,TGTGCCAGCAGCCGCGGGGGTTATAATCAGCCCCAGCATTTT
TRBJ2-7,-,TRBV6-6,TRBD2,CASSYELAREQYF,TGTGCCAGCAGTTACGAACTAGCGAGGGAGCAGTACTTC
TRBJ1-4,-,TRBV7-9,TRBD1,CASSLQGAGEKLFF,TGTGCCAGCAGCTTACAGGGGGCAGGGGAAAAACTGTTTTTT
TRBJ2-7,-,TRBV6-1,-,CASTISQGGGEQYF,TGTGCCAGCACGATTAGCCAGGGGGGTGGCGAGCAGTACTTC
TRBJ1-2,few,TRBV9,-,CASRREGRDGYTF,TGTGCCAGCAGGAGGGAGGGGCGCGATGGCTACACCTTC
TRBJ2-7,-,TRBV7-2,-,CASSLGEDSLSYEQYF,TGTGCCAGCAGCTTAGGCGAGGACAGTCTCTCCTACGAGCAGTACTTC
TRBJ1-1,few,TRBV14,TRBD1,CASSRLGQGNTEAFF,TGTGCCAGCAGCCGCCTCGGACAGGGCAACACTGAAGCTTTCTTT
TRBJ2-2,few,TRBV9,-,CASSVGTSNTGELFF,TGTGCCAGCAGCGTCGGGACTTCGAACACCGGGGAGCTGTTTTTT
TRBJ2-7,-,TRBV5-1,TRBD2,CASSLGLAGFEQYF,TGCGCCAGCAGCTTGGGCCTAGCGGGCTTCGAGCAGTACTTC